A single T cell receptor (beta chain) is shown here with its context. Its cognate antigen is unknown. This sample is drawn from a study of T cell responses to AZD1222 COVID-19 vaccine. Here immunoSEQ multiplex PCR was the method, and the copy in TCRdb shows in-frame clones only, minus some. The table has roughly 120,000 clones, more than 85% seen once. Study findings and constraints: All repertoire sampling was performed exclusively after the peak T cell response. In a largely white British group with more females than males, clonal diversity was possibly underestimated. Spike-wide vaccine-associated CD4 TCRs dominated at 160-218 and 743-854. Baseline testing showed seropositivity in only a handful of AZD1222 recipients.

V was pared by 3 bases and J by 9 bases, with 14 bases of the junction left unmatched. This CDR3 has 16 residues. The V gene's germline CDR1 is MGHDK and CDR2 SYGVNS. The material sequenced was peripheral blood, taken on day 0 of AZD1222 vaccination. The chain is built from TRBV25-1 and TRBJ2-1; 7 bases agree with TRBD2. The TCR comes from an adult in good health. The CDR3 sequence: CASSDPGIITGGEQFF. CDR3 sequence (DNA): TGTGCCAGCAGTGACCCCGGGATTATCACGGGAGGTGAGCAGTTCTTC.